The T cell receptor (beta chain) under discussion was sequenced for a study of cytomegalovirus exposure and HLA in healthy donors (dated by TCRdb to 2016 to 2017). Looking at the study overall: An earlier analysis of about 530 of the donors reported approximately 300 Gb of sequence data and some 110 million unique TCR beta sequences obtained from about 180 million T cells. Roughly 300 gigabases of sequencing data and around 85 million unique TCR sequences made up an early release that covered nearly 650 HLA-typed donors. Of the roughly 400 genotyped donors, roughly 85% fell in the genetic ancestry cluster associated with self-reported Caucasian donors. The study was designed to test whether signatures of past pathogen exposure could be identified by cataloging public T cell receptors. The study used immunosequencing to profile the T cell repertoires of more than 650 subjects and linked those repertoires to cytomegalovirus serostatus. Besides the first cohort of 500 to 700 subjects, a separate validation cohort made up of roughly 120 different subjects was used. High-throughput TCR immunosequencing, statistical association of individual TCRs with disease status, and machine learning were combined to predict cytomegalovirus infection status. A later analysis re-analyzed previously published TCR beta repertoires from roughly 630 donors and added high-resolution HLA genotyping to study TCR occurrence patterns. In the later analysis, no new phenotypic data were used to find candidate immune exposures; instead, reliance was placed on TCR beta sequences and their occurrence across donors. An earlier analysis of approximately 500 of the donors applied high-throughput TCR beta sequencing to assess whether each TCR beta V gene segment acted as functional or pseudogenic. Donor age, sex, ethnicity and CMV serostatus were compiled together with the repertoire data. In a later genetic analysis, genome-wide SNP genotypes for about three fifths of the roughly 670 donors were used, and that subset was treated as a discovery cohort. Every repertoire in the discovery cohort had been generated on one and the same sequencing platform. HLA typing covered class I and class II loci at four-digit resolution. Typing coverage differed by locus: A, B, C, DRB1 and DQB1 were typed in about 620-630 donors, DQA1 in roughly 500, DPA1 in some 600, and DPB1 in approximately 450. Because of strong linkage in the cohort, roughly five DR-DQ haplotypes were treated as single units for association and clustering. On average, 235,054 unique TCR beta nucleotide sequences were sequenced per donor among 398 genotyped donors of the cohort, with roughly 18% of those sequences being non-productive. On the study overall, not on this receptor specifically: According to a later analysis, TCR association rates differed among HLA loci, with DRB1 alleles showing the most associated TCRs and HLA-C alleles showing the fewest. A cluster of highly shared sequence variants was judged likely to be a technical artifact of the sequencing pipeline. A total of some 180 TCR beta chains were listed by the study as associated with cytomegalovirus. Specific HLA alleles were associated with 15,000 to 20,000 TCR beta sequences at a false discovery rate of 0.05 in a later analysis. It was suggested by the authors that the approach could potentially be generalized to other disease states and immunological phenotypes. V-gene and J-gene trimming of TCR beta chains was associated with a missense DCLRE1C variant in a later genetic analysis, and the association was replicated in an independent cohort. The only immune exposure information available for the cohort was CMV serostatus. In an earlier analysis of about 600 of the donors, most TCR beta V segments appeared in productive rearrangements about 87% or about 30% of the time, broadly matching IMGT annotations. Three of the identified cytomegalovirus-associated TCR beta chains were confirmed in vitro to be specific for cytomegalovirus antigens. Only TCR beta chains were sequenced in this cohort, and the absence of alpha or paired-chain data limited detectable features. Presence/absence analyses assumed roughly uniform sequencing depth across donors, an assumption that may not hold. Some IMGT-functional V segments, including TRBV6-2 and TRBV6-3, could not be told apart with the 87-base-pair reads, so those segments were excluded. The classifier was reported to diagnose cytomegalovirus status with high specificity and sensitivity in both the original cohort and the validation cohort. A further reported finding was that TCR beta sequences accurately predicted the HLA-A and HLA-B alleles for most subjects in the first cohort. When HLA alleles, especially DR and DQ, strongly co-occurred, attributing TCR associations to individual alleles was difficult. Because HLA typing was missing for some donors at each locus, association tests included only the typed subset. Because counts were too low, some 17 rarely observed V segments, including chromosome 9 orphons, were left out of the earlier analysis of roughly 600 of the donors. A later analysis found that most CMV-associated TCR beta chains appeared HLA-restricted, with HLA associations seemingly driven largely by CMV exposure. Most TCR sequences were observed very rarely across donors, whereas some public TCRs were present in many individuals. Compared with the 666-donor mean, donors in an Asian-associated ancestry cluster had fewer N-insertions in productive TCRs, according to a later genetic analysis. Correlated functional status among segregating V segments might reflect linkage disequilibrium, but an unknown experimental factor could not be ruled out. According to a later analysis, parvovirus B19, influenza, CMV and Epstein-Barr virus appeared linked to several top co-occurrence clusters. In a later analysis, HLA-associated TCR beta chains were found to be more clonally expanded and to have lower generation probabilities than equally common non-associated chains.

Details on this clone: Its antigen target is currently unknown. Per-base qualities were not stored, and no clone one base away is much larger.

The germline V gene specifies SGHAT as CDR1 and FQNNGV as CDR2. Deletion took 2 bases off V and 0 bases off J, with a span of 14 bases between the germline ends. Taken from cysteine to phenylalanine, the CDR3 has 17 residues. Left in the record is the CDR3 DNA by itself, 51 bases read in frame from the first base. The library came from the immunoSEQ multiplex PCR assay. The multiplex PCR relied on a mix of 60 forward primers for TCR Vbeta segments and 13 reverse primers for TCR Jbeta segments. The CDR3 region of rearranged TCR beta genes was amplified from genomic DNA with a multiplex PCR assay. The Illumina HiSeq System was used to sequence the amplified TCR beta libraries as 87-base-pair reads. In the paper's pipeline: In a later analysis, roughly 80 million unique TCR beta chains were counted across the approximately 670 repertoires, and roughly 10 million of these chains were shared by at least two donors. To remove PCR and sequencing errors, raw reads were error-corrected and collapsed into unique sequences using a nearest-neighbor algorithm that merged closely related sequences. To assign V, D and J gene segments, CDR3 sequences were aligned to IMGT reference sequences. For a sequence to be retained, a match of at least six nucleotides to both a V gene segment and a J gene segment was required. A rearrangement was called productive if the CDR3 had no stop codons and remained in frame with V and J, and every other rearrangement was called non-productive. CDR3 was defined according to IMGT convention as the region running from the second conserved V-encoded cysteine to the conserved J-encoded phenylalanine. Sequences without an unambiguous match to a single V gene segment were excluded from the earlier analysis of a few hundred of the donors. An earlier analysis of a few hundred of the donors called V segments functional above 56.7% productive rearrangements and segregating when the between-donor standard deviation exceeded 5%. A statistical classification framework was built for diagnosing cytomegalovirus status from the catalog of TCR beta chain sequences. A later analysis assigned V and J genes by comparing TCR nucleotide sequences with IMGT/GENE-DB human TR gene sequences. Using the TCRdist pipeline, a later analysis assigned CDR3 sequences along with most-parsimonious VDJ recombination scenarios. In a later analysis, each TCR beta chain was defined by its CDR3 amino acid sequence together with its V-gene family, and reads lacking a unique V-gene family were excluded. A later analysis removed 450 to 600 highly shared, low-generation-probability nucleotide sequences to deal with suspected cross-contamination and a sequencing artifact. In a later analysis, a clonal expansion index was calculated for each public chain from normalized within-repertoire ranks of inferred template counts. Generation probabilities in a later analysis came from a VDJ recombination model fitted to out-of-frame rearrangements, and those results were checked against IGoR. Hypergeometric tests were used in a later analysis to score TCR-TCR, TCR-HLA and TCR-CMV co-occurrence, with a repertoire-size bias correction applied to the TCR pairs. A later analysis estimated false discovery rates by permuting HLA or CMV assignments 20 times. A later analysis grouped co-occurring TCRs with DBSCAN, adding TCRdist sequence similarity when clustering within HLA-allele-positive subsets. For co-occurrence clustering, repertoires with fewer than 30,000 or more than 120,000 public chains were excluded, along with five repertoires with anomalous nucleotide sharing. The table was pulled from immuneACCESS by TCRdb, which kept in-frame rearrangements only. Such tables lose some clones; where checked, under half of the loss comes from unresolved V genes, and the rest has no known cause. V, J and clone size reflect that table, while D and trimming were determined from the DNA. This sample holds under 150,000 clones; approximately 80% were observed only once. The ten largest clones capture about 1.8% of the sample.

The cohort comprised around 690 healthy bone marrow donors. Cohort members were all nominally healthy when sampled, although unrecorded immune exposures were likely present. The donor was CMV seronegative and was included in the group of several hundred seronegative cohort members. Every donor gave a peripheral blood sample, and the peripheral blood mononuclear cells from that sample were used for TCR beta sequencing. The Qiagen DNeasy Blood Extraction Kit was used to extract genomic DNA from the blood cell samples. The chain was built from TRBV11-2 and TRBJ1-3; the D gene lacks a confident call. This TCR was sampled from a man between 18 and 35 years old in good health and CMV-seronegative. Sequencing was carried out using PBMCs. The CDR3 reads as follows: CASSLQGVVLSGNTIYF. The nucleotide sequence reads as follows: TGTGCCAGCAGCTTACAAGGAGTAGTCCTCTCTGGAAACACCATATATTTT.